One and the same sample provided the 22 T cell receptor beta chains below, sequenced in a study of immune evolution from preneoplasia to lung adenocarcinoma. The table came from immunoSEQ multiplex PCR; TCRdb's copy has only in-frame clones and leaves some out. The repertoire holds under 45,000 clones, with roughly 80% as singletons. Sequences were obtained from FFPE invasive lung adenocarcinoma tissue. These receptors were taken from a person between 55 and 69 years old with lung adenocarcinoma.

This chain connects TRBV10-2 to TRBJ1-3; TRBD1 is a possible D gene (5 bases). The CDR3 extends over 17 amino acids. Germline V gene data show CDR1 as WSHSY and CDR2 as SAAADI. Between the trimmed V and J ends, which lost 2 bases and 9 bases, there was a span of 23 bases. The CDR3 DNA reads as TGCGCCAGCAGTGAGGGGGCGCCGTCAAGTTCGAGAGCCACCATATATTTT. Translated: CASSEGAPSSSRATIYF.

This clone was counted once. This chain connects TRBV7-9 to TRBJ2-7, with 11 nucleotides matching TRBD2. Germline CDR1 reads SEHNR; CDR2 reads FQNEAQ (reference sequence). This CDR3 contains 15 residues. V gave up 6 bases and J gave up 4 bases; unmatched junction bases: 8. CDR3 bases: TGTGCCAGCAGTTCAACTAGCGGGAGTCTTTACGAGCAGTACTTC. Residues: CASSSTSGSLYEQYF.

Comments on this clone: Mismatch with germline at one junction end may stem from a read error. This chain links TRBV2 with TRBJ2-7, with 7 nucleotides matching TRBD1. Germline values: CDR1 SNHLY, CDR2 FYNNEI. The CDR3 extends over 13 amino acids. CDR3 DNA sequence: TGTGCCAGCAGAGCTAGCACGCAGGGGGTGAACCGCTTC. Amino acids: CASRASTQGVNRF.

The CDR3 coding sequence is TGTGCTAGTGGGGGGCTTAGCGGGAGGGCCTCGAATGAGCAGTTCTTC. The encoded protein is CASGGLSGRASNEQFF. The chain employs TRBV12-5 and TRBJ2-1; 11 bases map to TRBD2. The trim removed 6 bases at V and 7 bases at J, leaving 11 bases unmatched. The CDR3 is 16 residues long. The germline V gene encodes CDR1 LGHNT and CDR2 FRNRAP.

The chain employs TRBV7-2 and TRBJ2-7, with 9 bases aligning to TRBD2. Germline assignment: CDR1 SGHTA and CDR2 FQGNSA. The CDR3 runs to 14 residues. With 4 bases clipped from V and 2 bases from J, the junction kept 3 bases outside the gene matches. CDR3: CASSSSSGAYEQYF. CDR3 bases: TGTGCCAGCAGCTCATCTAGCGGGGCCTACGAGCAGTACTTC.

V is TRBV7-2 and J is TRBJ2-5, with 13 bases identical to TRBD2. Germline trimming cut 1 base from V and 4 bases from J; bases unmatched to any gene: 0. The germline gives CDR1 SGHTA, CDR2 FQGNSA. The CDR3 is made up of 15 amino acids. The CDR3 region is CASSLGLAGGETQYF. The CDR3 region has the DNA TGTGCCAGCAGCTTAGGACTAGCGGGAGGAGAGACCCAGTACTTC.

V is TRBV6-6 and J is TRBJ2-7, with D possibly being TRBD1 (5 bases). CDR3 length: 12 amino acids. V was pared by 7 bases and J by 4 bases, with 11 bases between. CDR1 and CDR2 (germline): MNHNY, SVGAGI (reference sequence). The CDR3 region has the DNA TGTGCCAGCAAAAGCCCAGGGTACGAGCAGTACTTC. This encodes CASKSPGYEQYF.

CDR3 sequence: CASSRSSGNTGELFF. The CDR3 region has the DNA TGTGCCAGCAGCCGTTCTAGCGGGAACACCGGGGAGCTGTTTTTT. The chain combines TRBV4-2 with TRBJ2-2; 7 bases map to TRBD2. J gave up 1 base and V 4 bases, and 3 bases lay outside the gene matches. Germline loops: CDR1 LGHNA, CDR2 YNFKEQ. The CDR3 loop spans 15 amino acids.

This rearrangement joins TRBV25-1 to TRBJ1-5; D may be TRBD1 (6 bases). Trimming stripped 6 bases from V and 5 bases from J, with 20 bases between. The CDR3 covers 16 residues. Germline loops: CDR1 MGHDK, CDR2 SYGVNS. In DNA, the CDR3 is TGTGCCAGCAGCCAGAAACCCGACAGGCCTTATCAGCCCCAGCATTTT. It yields the protein CASSQKPDRPYQPQHF. Complete variable domain (other parts from reference TRBV25-1 and TRBJ1-5): EADIYQTPRYLVIGTGKKITLECSQTMGHDKMYWYQQDPGMELHLIHYSYGVNSTEKGDLSSESTVSRIRTEHFPLTLESARPSHTSQYLCASSQKPDRPYQPQHFGDGTRLSIL.

The rearrangement uses TRBV25-1 and TRBJ2-3; D is unresolved. Trimming cost V 0 bases and J 3 bases, with 7 bases left between them. The CDR3 is 14 residues long. Germline CDR1 reads MGHDK; CDR2 reads SYGVNS. In DNA, the CDR3 is TGTGCCAGCAGTGAATATTTGGCTACAGATACGCAGTATTTT. Its protein product is CASSEYLATDTQYF.

This clone was counted a single time. The rearrangement uses TRBV5-5 and TRBJ2-5, with D possibly TRBD2 on 5 matching bases. This CDR3 spans 16 amino acids. The germline V and J ends were trimmed by 1 base and 4 bases, with 17 bases remaining between them. In germline, CDR1 is SGHKS, CDR2 YYEKEE (reference sequence). CDR3: CASSLLPGSLGETQYF. The CDR3 DNA reads TGTGCCAGCAGCTTGCTTCCGGGAAGCCTAGGAGAGACCCAGTACTTC.

The chain carries TRBV5-1 and TRBJ1-1, with 11 bases that match TRBD1. Trimming took 9 bases from V and 5 from J; bases not matched to a gene: 6. The CDR3 has 13 amino acids. Germline V gene sequence: CDR1 SGHRS, CDR2 YFSETQ. In DNA form, the CDR3 reads TGCGCCACCCAGGGACAGGGGGGGACTGAAGCTTTCTTT. It is translated as CATQGQGGTEAFF.

The gene calls are TRBV5-1 and TRBJ1-3, with TRBD1 as a possible D gene (5 bases). The CDR3 spans 14 residues. From germline, CDR1 is SGHRS and CDR2 YFSETQ. Trimming cost V 0 bases and J 2 bases, with 6 bases left between them. In nucleotides, the CDR3 is TGCGCCAGCAGCTTGGGAGGGGCTGGAAACACCATATATTTT. This sequence encodes CASSLGGAGNTIYF.

The rearrangement uses TRBV27 and TRBJ2-1; D is perhaps TRBD2 (6 bases). CDR1 is MNHEY and CDR2 is SMNVEV in the germline V gene (reference sequence). The CDR3 consists of 12 residues. The V end was cut by 7 bases, the J end by 9 bases, with 13 bases between. This chain's CDR3 is CASKGGPSEQFF. The CDR3 DNA reads TGTGCCAGCAAAGGAGGGCCAAGTGAGCAGTTCTTC.

This chain links TRBV11-2 with TRBJ2-1; unclear D gene. This CDR3 contains 17 residues. Trimming left V 5 bases short and J 0 bases short, with 17 bases between. Germline CDR1 SGHAT, CDR2 FQNNGV. The DNA for the CDR3 is TGTGCCAGCAGCCAAAGGGTCCGACCAAACTCCTACAATGAGCAGTTCTTC. Translated: CASSQRVRPNSYNEQFF.

Comment on this clone: The sample carries other DNA sequences with the same CDR3. This chain connects TRBV6-6 to TRBJ2-7, with TRBD1 identical over 10 bases. The V gene end was trimmed by 6 bases and the J gene end by 1 base; junction bases not matched to a gene: 3. Germline lookup yields CDR1 MNHNY and CDR2 SVGAGI (reference sequence). This CDR3 spans 14 amino acids. The CDR3 reads CASRGQGNSYEQYF. The CDR3 region has the DNA TGTGCCAGCAGGGGACAGGGGAATTCCTACGAGCAGTACTTC.

The J gene is TRBJ2-2, the V gene TRBV4-2; D may correspond to TRBD1 or TRBD2 (5 bases each). This CDR3 is 16 amino acids long. With 4 bases removed from V and 1 base from J, the gap between germline ends came to 13 bases. Looked up from germline, CDR1 is LGHNA and CDR2 is YNFKEQ. Written as DNA, the CDR3 is TGTGCCAGCAGCCCCTGGGGGAGAAAGAACACCGGGGAGCTGTTTTTT. Encoded protein: CASSPWGRKNTGELFF.

The chain joins TRBV6-5 to TRBJ1-4; 7 nucleotides agree with TRBD1. Germline trimming cut 5 bases from V and 8 bases from J; bases unmatched to any gene: 2. The CDR3 has 12 amino acids. Per the germline V gene, CDR1 is MNHEY and CDR2 is SVGAGI. CDR3 nucleotide sequence: TGTGCCAGCAGTCGGGACAGAGAAAAACTGTTTTTT. Amino acid sequence: CASSRDREKLFF.

The rearrangement uses TRBV11-3 and TRBJ2-7, with 8 bases matching TRBD1. This CDR3 comprises 15 residues. With 5 bases clipped from V and 3 bases from J, the junction kept 9 bases outside the gene matches. Germline V gene data show CDR1 as SGHNT and CDR2 as YENEEA. CDR3 in amino acids: CASSMTGEYVYEQYF. For the CDR3, the DNA is TGTGCCAGCAGCATGACAGGGGAATACGTCTACGAGCAGTACTTC.

The V and J genes are TRBV20-1 and TRBJ2-1, with D perhaps matching TRBD2 (5 bases). Trimming removed 4 bases from V and 5 bases from J, with 6 bases in between. Looked up from germline, CDR1 is DFQATT and CDR2 is SNEGSKA (reference sequence). This CDR3 has 11 amino acids. The CDR3 protein is CSAMRDNEQFF. The CDR3 DNA sequence: TGCAGTGCTATGCGGGACAATGAGCAGTTCTTC.

This clone was observed a single time. The genes are TRBV11-3 and TRBJ2-2; 7 nucleotides agree with TRBD2. Trimming removed 1 base from V and 3 bases from J; junction bases left unmatched: 8. Looked up from germline, CDR1 is SGHNT and CDR2 is YENEEA. The CDR3 spans 17 residues. In DNA, the CDR3 is TGTGCCAGCAGCTTAGGCGCGGGAGCTTTGTACACCGGGGAGCTGTTTTTT. Amino acids: CASSLGAGALYTGELFF.

The CDR3 loop is CASSLSDSYNEQFF. CDR3 bases: TGTGCCAGCAGCTTATCCGACAGCTACAATGAGCAGTTCTTC. The rearrangement joins TRBV11-2 to TRBJ2-1, with a weak D call TRBD1 (5 bases). Trimming shortened V by 2 bases and J by 3 bases, and 8 bases separated the two germline ends. The CDR3 is 14 residues long. CDR1 and CDR2 (germline): SGHAT, FQNNGV. Based on the CDR3 plus reference TRBV11-2 and TRBJ2-1, the full variable domain is EAGVAQSPRYKIIEKRQSVAFWCNPISGHATLYWYQQILGQGPKLLIQFQNNGVVDDSQLPKDRFSAERLKGVDSTLKIQPAKLEDSAVYLCASSLSDSYNEQFFGPGTRLTVL.